Below, 29 T cell receptor beta chains from the same sample are listed, as sequenced in a study of cytomegalovirus exposure and HLA in healthy donors. PCR used 60 Vbeta primers and 13 Jbeta primers. TCRdb keeps only in-frame clones here, not all; method: immunoSEQ multiplex PCR. This sample's table reports 70,000 to 100,000 clones. The sample consisted of PBMCs. All receptors derive from a girl between 10 and 17 years old in good health and CMV-seropositive.

The chain combines TRBV9 with TRBJ1-2; maybe TRBD1 (5 bases). Trimming pared 1 base from V and 5 bases from J, leaving 12 bases between. Germline V gene sequence: CDR1 SGDLS, CDR2 YYNGEE. The CDR3 totals 14 residues. The chain's CDR3 is CASSVRGGPYGYTF. CDR3 DNA: TGTGCCAGCAGCGTACGGGGGGGTCCGTATGGCTACACCTTC.

The chain links TRBV6-6 to TRBJ2-5, with D maybe TRBD1 (6 bases). V gave up 2 bases and J gave up 1 base, with 14 bases separating them. The CDR3 loop spans 16 amino acids. Germline lookup yields CDR1 MNHNY and CDR2 SVGAGI (reference sequence). CDR3 nucleotides: TGTGCCAGCAGTTACGGGGGCACAGGGCGCCAAGAGACCCAGTACTTC. Amino acids: CASSYGGTGRQETQYF.

The rearrangement uses TRBV19 and TRBJ1-4; possible D gene TRBD1, 6 bases. The CDR3 is 15 amino acids. The V gene's germline CDR1 is LNHDA and CDR2 SQIVND (reference sequence). Trimming left V 5 bases short and J 4 bases short, with 14 bases between. The DNA of the CDR3 is TGTGCCAGTAGTCCACAGACAGGAGGTAATGAAAAACTGTTTTTT. Amino acids: CASSPQTGGNEKLFF.

The V gene is TRBV28, the J gene TRBJ2-3; no firm D call. Germline V gene lookup returns CDR1 MDHEN and CDR2 SYDVKM. The CDR3 sequence is 13 residues long. Trimming stripped 7 bases from V and 2 bases from J, with 10 bases between. CDR3 sequence (DNA): TGTGCCAGCACCCCTACTGCCACAGATACGCAGTATTTT. This codes for CASTPTATDTQYF.

The V gene is TRBV9, the J gene TRBJ1-1; 7 nucleotides align to TRBD1. The length of the CDR3 is 12 residues. The trim removed 3 bases at V and 6 bases at J, leaving 2 bases unmatched. Per germline, CDR1 SGDLS and CDR2 YYNGEE. CDR3 nucleotides: TGTGCCAGCAGCGAGGGACAGTCTGAAGCTTTCTTT. Translation: CASSEGQSEAFF.

This rearrangement joins TRBV7-9 to TRBJ2-5, with a tentative D call TRBD2 (5 bases). This CDR3 has 14 amino acids. The germline gives CDR1 SEHNR, CDR2 FQNEAQ (reference sequence). The ends were cut back, 5 bases at V and 2 bases at J, with 12 bases in the middle. The CDR3 nucleotides are TGTGCCAGCAGCCTAGGACCGGGGCAAGAGACCCAGTACTTC. Protein: CASSLGPGQETQYF.

In DNA, the CDR3 is TGTGCCAGCAGCACCGGGACAGACGCTGCAGATACGCAGTATTTT. Translated, it gives CASSTGTDAADTQYF. The V gene is TRBV11-2, the J gene TRBJ2-3, with 7 bases matching TRBD1. Germline V CDR1 and CDR2: SGHAT, FQNNGV. Trimming removed 5 bases from V and 4 bases from J; junction bases left unmatched: 9. This CDR3 is 15 amino acids long.

The chain combines TRBV6-1 with TRBJ1-4, with a possible D match to TRBD1 (5 bases). This CDR3 region has 14 residues. Germline values: CDR1 MNHNS, CDR2 SASEGT. Trimming cost V 7 bases and J 4 bases, with 13 bases left between them. The CDR3 DNA is TGTGCCAGCAACGTTCGGGACTTTAATGAAAAACTGTTTTTT. Translating it yields CASNVRDFNEKLFF.

The V and J genes are TRBV27 and TRBJ1-1; the D is unclear. V dropped 1 base and J dropped 8 bases, with 11 bases sitting between them. Germline CDR1 and CDR2: MNHEY and SMNVEV (reference sequence). This CDR3 is built from 13 residues. The CDR3 DNA is TGTGCCAGCAGTTTATTGTCAGGTCAAGAAGCTTTCTTT. This gives the protein CASSLLSGQEAFF.

V usage is TRBV10-3 and J usage is TRBJ2-5; 7 bases match TRBD1. This CDR3 spans 16 amino acids. Germline CDR1 reads ENHRY; CDR2 reads SYGVKD. V shed 3 bases and J 5 bases; nucleotides not matched to a gene: 12. CDR3 residues: CAISDRRTGLEETQYF. In DNA, the CDR3 is TGTGCCATCAGTGATAGAAGGACAGGTTTGGAGGAGACCCAGTACTTC.

As DNA, the CDR3 is TGTGCCATACGCATGCCAATACAGGGAGGGAGATACTATGGCTACACCTTC. It specifies CAIRMPIQGGRYYGYTF. The chain has TRBV10-3 and TRBJ1-2; possible D gene TRBD1, 6 bases. Trimming took 9 bases from V and 3 from J, leaving 26 bases between them. This CDR3 is 17 amino acids long. Germline V gene lookup returns CDR1 ENHRY and CDR2 SYGVKD.

CDR3 amino acids: CASNGLVTDTQYF. CDR3 bases: TGTGCCAGCAACGGACTGGTCACAGATACGCAGTATTTT. This chain links TRBV9 with TRBJ2-3; D is perhaps TRBD2 (5 bases). V was cut by 6 bases and J by 2 bases, with 10 bases left in between. The CDR3 loop spans 13 amino acids. Germline CDR1 reads SGDLS; CDR2 reads YYNGEE.

The gene calls are TRBV5-4 and TRBJ2-1; a weak D match, TRBD1 (6 bases). CDR1 and CDR2 (germline): SGHNT, YYREEE (reference sequence). This CDR3 comprises 14 residues. The V gene lost 6 bases and the J gene lost 0 bases, with 10 bases spanning the gap. The CDR3 here is CASTFRGSYNEQFF. Written as DNA, the CDR3 is TGTGCCAGCACCTTCAGGGGCTCCTACAATGAGCAGTTCTTC.

The chain links TRBV11-3 to TRBJ2-1, with 8 bases fitting TRBD2. CDR1 and CDR2 from the germline V gene are SGHNT and YENEEA. CDR3 length: 12 amino acids. Germline trimming cut 5 bases from V and 10 bases from J; bases unmatched to any gene: 4. The chain's CDR3 is CASSPVAGEQFF. The DNA for the CDR3 is TGTGCCAGCAGCCCGGTAGCGGGGGAGCAGTTCTTC.

This rearrangement joins TRBV18 to TRBJ2-7; no firm D call. Germline V gives CDR1 KGHSH, CDR2 LQKENI. The CDR3 is 14 residues long. Trimming left V 4 bases short and J 2 bases short, with 12 bases between. The CDR3 nucleotides read TGTGCCAGCTCACAGGAAACCAGCGCCTACGAGCAGTACTTC. As protein: CASSQETSAYEQYF.

This chain connects TRBV25-1 to TRBJ1-3, with 9 bases fitting TRBD1. Germline loops: CDR1 MGHDK, CDR2 SYGVNS. This CDR3 comprises 18 residues. V dropped 2 bases and J dropped 0; count of bases not matched to a gene: 8. CDR3: CASSETPGQGDSGNTIYF. As DNA, the CDR3 is TGTGCCAGCAGTGAAACTCCGGGACAGGGAGACTCTGGAAACACCATATATTTT.

The chain couples TRBV4-2 to TRBJ2-1; possible D gene TRBD1, 6 bases. Per germline, CDR1 LGHNA and CDR2 YNFKEQ. This CDR3 has 17 residues. V lost 0 bases to trimming and J lost 2 bases, with 14 bases between them. The CDR3 DNA follows: TGTGCCAGCAGCCAAGATCTAGGGGGACCAACCTACAATGAGCAGTTCTTC. Encoded protein: CASSQDLGGPTYNEQFF.

The chain has TRBV7-2 and TRBJ2-7, with D possibly matching TRBD1 (5 bases). The ends were cut back, 0 bases at V and 2 bases at J, with 11 bases in the middle. The germline CDR1 and CDR2 sequences are SGHTA and FQGNSA. The CDR3 extends over 15 amino acids. CDR3 region: CASSLAQGGAYEQYF. DNA of the CDR3: TGTGCCAGCAGCTTAGCGCAGGGCGGTGCCTACGAGCAGTACTTC.

This chain connects TRBV6-5 to TRBJ1-5; 7 bases agree with TRBD1. The length of the CDR3 is 14 residues. The germline V gene has CDR1 MNHEY and CDR2 SVGAGI. The trim removed 6 bases at V and 3 bases at J, leaving 5 bases unmatched. CDR3 amino acids: CASRDRVDNQPQHF. CDR3 DNA sequence: TGTGCCAGCAGAGACAGGGTTGACAATCAGCCCCAGCATTTT.

The rearrangement links TRBV5-1 to TRBJ2-1, with 7 bases matching TRBD2. The length of the CDR3 is 16 residues. CDR1 and CDR2 (germline): SGHRS, YFSETQ. The V and J ends lost 7 bases and 5 bases, in that order; junction bases with no gene match: 15. The CDR3 here is CASARLADSLNNEQFF. CDR3 sequence (DNA): TGCGCCAGCGCCCGCCTAGCGGATTCATTAAACAATGAGCAGTTCTTC.

The CDR3 loop reads CASSGSGGGTDTQYF. The CDR3, as DNA: TGTGCCAGCAGCGGCAGTGGGGGGGGAACAGATACGCAGTATTTT. The chain joins TRBV28 to TRBJ2-3; 7 bases are a match to TRBD2. The V and J ends lost 6 bases and 3 bases, in that order; junction bases with no gene match: 9. CDR1 MDHEN and CDR2 SYDVKM come from the germline V gene. The CDR3 loop spans 15 amino acids. Looking up the rest from reference TRBV28 and TRBJ2-3 gives the full variable domain: DVKVTQSSRYLVKRTGEKVFLECVQDMDHENMFWYRQDPGLGLRLIYFSYDVKMKEKGDIPEGYSVSREKKERFSLILESASTNQTSMYLCASSGSGGGTDTQYFGPGTRLTVL.

The V and J genes are TRBV12-5 and TRBJ2-2, with D tentatively TRBD1 (6 bases). Trimming stripped 0 bases from V and 5 bases from J, with 13 bases between. Germline-derived CDR1 and CDR2 are LGHNT and FRNRAP. The CDR3 runs to 16 residues. The CDR3 reads CASGLVQDRQTGELFF. CDR3 DNA: TGTGCTAGTGGTTTGGTACAGGACAGACAAACCGGGGAGCTGTTTTTT.

V is TRBV7-2 and J is TRBJ1-2, with 8 bases matching TRBD1. This CDR3 has 13 residues. Losses at the gene ends were 5 bases for V and 3 bases for J; bases not matched to a gene: 2. The germline V gene has CDR1 SGHTA and CDR2 FQGNSA. DNA of the CDR3: TGTGCCAGCAGCCCGACAGGGGACTATGGCTACACCTTC. Amino acids: CASSPTGDYGYTF.

This sequence joins TRBV4-2 and TRBJ2-3, with 9 bases aligning to TRBD2. CDR1 is LGHNA and CDR2 is YNFKEQ in the germline V gene. With 0 bases clipped from V and 2 bases from J, the junction kept 6 bases outside the gene matches. The CDR3 is made up of 17 amino acids. CDR3 sequence: CASSQESSGGFTDTQYF. DNA of the CDR3: TGTGCCAGCAGCCAAGAGAGTAGCGGGGGCTTCACAGATACGCAGTATTTT.

This rearrangement joins TRBV2 to TRBJ1-1; D not resolved. The CDR3 consists of 13 residues. Germline V CDR1 and CDR2: SNHLY, FYNNEI. V lost 6 bases to trimming and J lost 1 base, with 9 bases between them. The CDR3 is CASRITENTEAFF. The DNA for the CDR3 is TGTGCCAGCAGGATAACAGAGAACACTGAAGCTTTCTTT.

This sequence joins TRBV7-9 and TRBJ2-1; tentative D call: TRBD2 (5 bases). The germline V gene encodes CDR1 SEHNR and CDR2 FQNEAQ (reference sequence). The CDR3 runs 14 residues. V lost 3 bases and J lost 8, with 14 bases in between. The CDR3 DNA is TGTGCCAGCAGCTTCTCGTCTAGCAAGGATGAGCAGTTCTTC. This encodes CASSFSSSKDEQFF.

V gene TRBV18 combines with J gene TRBJ2-7; 7 nucleotides agree with TRBD1. Germline lookup yields CDR1 KGHSH and CDR2 LQKENI. The CDR3 contains 14 residues. V lost 5 bases to trimming and J lost 1 base; unmatched junction nucleotides: 5. Written as DNA, the CDR3 is TGTGCCAGCTCAGAACAGGGGCAATCCTACGAGCAGTACTTC. Amino acid sequence: CASSEQGQSYEQYF. The variable domain in full, completed from reference TRBV18 and TRBJ2-7, reads NAGVMQNPRHLVRRRGQEARLRCSPMKGHSHVYWYRQLPEEGLKFMVYLQKENIIDESGMPKERFSAEFPKEGPSILRIQQVVRGDSAAYFCASSEQGQSYEQYFGPGTRLTVT.

This rearrangement joins TRBV27 to TRBJ1-1; 7 positions match TRBD1. The ends lost 3 bases at V and 2 bases at J; junction bases unmatched: 3. From germline, CDR1 is MNHEY and CDR2 SMNVEV (reference sequence). The CDR3 extends over 14 amino acids. The CDR3 region is CASSFRQGNTEAFF. The CDR3 DNA follows: TGTGCCAGCAGTTTCCGACAGGGCAACACTGAAGCTTTCTTT.

This CDR3 reads CASSQGQGQYF. CDR3 DNA: TGTGCCAGCAGCCAAGGACAGGGGCAGTACTTC. The chain couples TRBV7-9 to TRBJ2-7, with 8 bases identical to TRBD1. The CDR3 runs to 11 residues. V dropped 5 bases and J dropped 9; count of bases not matched to a gene: 3. CDR1 SEHNR and CDR2 FQNEAQ come from the germline V gene (reference sequence).